This T cell receptor beta chain appears in the sequencing data of a study of beta chain features in type 1 diabetes. Study results and limitations: Significant though moderate, a shortening of TCRB CDR3s appeared in all four CD4+ subsets of Type 1 diabetes patients. VDJ junctions in type 1 diabetes patients carried more deletions and fewer insertions. Among patients, naive, central memory and Treg TCRB repertoires appeared more similar than among healthy donors.

Per the germline V gene, CDR1 is MRHNA and CDR2 is SNTAGT. The V end was cut by 5 bases, the J end by 5 bases, with 12 bases between. CDR3 length equals 13 residues. Sorted CD4+ subsets: naive, central memory, regulatory, stem cell-like memory (CD45RO/CCR7/CD25/CD127/CD95/CD27 panel). This clone was counted between two and nine times. Antigen specificity is unknown. Isolated RNA was reverse transcribed in full, so expressed TCRB transcripts were sequenced. The study sequenced naive, central memory and regulatory T cell samples to an average of about 3.57 million reads. The protocol was immunoSEQ multiplex PCR, while the TCRdb copy is restricted to in-frame clones and leaves out a portion. The sample includes a few hundred thousand clones, 8.5% to 10% of them seen just once.

Sequenced sample: central memory CD4+ T cells from blood. The TCR was taken from a man aged 25-45 years with type 1 diabetes. This chain links TRBV6-4 with TRBJ1-1, with unresolved D. The CDR3 here is CASSYRRGTEAFF. CDR3 sequence (DNA): TGTGCCAGCAGTTATAGGCGAGGGACTGAAGCTTTCTTT.